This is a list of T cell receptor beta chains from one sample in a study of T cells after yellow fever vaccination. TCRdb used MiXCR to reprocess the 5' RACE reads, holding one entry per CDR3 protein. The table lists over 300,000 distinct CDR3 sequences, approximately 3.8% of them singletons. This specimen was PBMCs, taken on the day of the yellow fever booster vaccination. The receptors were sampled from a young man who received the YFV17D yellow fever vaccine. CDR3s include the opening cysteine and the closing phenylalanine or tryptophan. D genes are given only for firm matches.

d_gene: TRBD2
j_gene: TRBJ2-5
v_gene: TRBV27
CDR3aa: CASSPGLAGAWRETQYF

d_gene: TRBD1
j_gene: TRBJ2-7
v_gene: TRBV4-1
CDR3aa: CASSLLGQGNEQYF

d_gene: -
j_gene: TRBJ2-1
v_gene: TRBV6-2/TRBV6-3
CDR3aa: CASSYSRNEQFF

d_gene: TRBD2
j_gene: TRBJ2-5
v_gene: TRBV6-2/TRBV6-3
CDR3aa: CASSYRSGGPLQQTQYF

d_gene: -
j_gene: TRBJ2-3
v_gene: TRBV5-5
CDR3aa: CASSRAGRETDTQYF

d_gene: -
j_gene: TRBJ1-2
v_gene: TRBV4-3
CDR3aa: CASSQDSRFYGYTF

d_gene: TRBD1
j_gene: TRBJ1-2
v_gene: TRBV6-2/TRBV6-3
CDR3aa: CASRITGASLGYTF

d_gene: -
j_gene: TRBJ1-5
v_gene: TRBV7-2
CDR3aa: CASSTQGVSNQPQHF

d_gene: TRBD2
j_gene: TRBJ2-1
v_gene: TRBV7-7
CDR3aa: CASSQASGASSYKYNEQFF

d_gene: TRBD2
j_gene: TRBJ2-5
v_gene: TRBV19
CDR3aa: CASSSSGRSPLYF

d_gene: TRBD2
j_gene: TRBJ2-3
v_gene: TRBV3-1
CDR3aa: CASSQDPTSGGAWATDTQYF

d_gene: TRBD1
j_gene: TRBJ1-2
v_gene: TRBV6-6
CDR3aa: CASSYSRTGGDGYTF

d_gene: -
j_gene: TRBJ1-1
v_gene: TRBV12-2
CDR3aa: CASLAQGMNTEAFF

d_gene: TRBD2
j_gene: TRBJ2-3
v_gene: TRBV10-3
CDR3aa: CAITTSGESTDTQYF

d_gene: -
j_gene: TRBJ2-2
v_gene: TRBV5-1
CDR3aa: CASRKAGTNTGELFF

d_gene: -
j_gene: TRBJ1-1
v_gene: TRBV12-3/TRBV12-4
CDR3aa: CAIIQGQLPGTEAFF

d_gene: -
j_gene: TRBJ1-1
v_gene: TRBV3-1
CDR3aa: CASTKGGNTEAFF

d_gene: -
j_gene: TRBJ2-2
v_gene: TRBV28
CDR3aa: CASTSTGRTGELFF

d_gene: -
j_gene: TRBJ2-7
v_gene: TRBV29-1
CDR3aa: CSVVSTGSYEQYF

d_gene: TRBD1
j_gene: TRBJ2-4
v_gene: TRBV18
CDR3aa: CASSRDWTGRTKNIQYF

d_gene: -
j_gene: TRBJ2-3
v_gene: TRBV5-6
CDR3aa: CASQWKDTQYF

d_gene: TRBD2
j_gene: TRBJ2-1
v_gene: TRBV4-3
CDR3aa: CASSQDEARGAGYNEQFF

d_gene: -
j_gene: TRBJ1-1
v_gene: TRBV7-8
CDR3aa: CASSRRAANTEAFF

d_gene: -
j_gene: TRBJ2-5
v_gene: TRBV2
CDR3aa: CASSWVTGETQYF

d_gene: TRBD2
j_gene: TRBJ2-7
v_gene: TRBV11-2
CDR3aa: CASSLVGLAGTNEQYF

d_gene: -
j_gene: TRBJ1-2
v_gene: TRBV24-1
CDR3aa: CATSVGSDGYTF

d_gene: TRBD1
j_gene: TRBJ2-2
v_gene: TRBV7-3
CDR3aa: CASGQASGELFF

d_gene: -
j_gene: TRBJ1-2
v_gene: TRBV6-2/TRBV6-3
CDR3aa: CASKPARPVYGYTF

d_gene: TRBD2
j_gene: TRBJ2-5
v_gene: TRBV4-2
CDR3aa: CASSRPGLEETQYF

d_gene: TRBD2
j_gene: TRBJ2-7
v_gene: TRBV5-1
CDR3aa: CASSFLAGGPEQYF

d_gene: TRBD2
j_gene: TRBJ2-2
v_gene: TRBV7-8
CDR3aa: CASSPSRLPGRAGELFF

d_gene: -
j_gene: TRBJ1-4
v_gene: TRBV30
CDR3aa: CAWRGATNEKLFF

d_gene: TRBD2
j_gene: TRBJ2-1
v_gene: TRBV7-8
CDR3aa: CASSLPRGGASTYNEQFF

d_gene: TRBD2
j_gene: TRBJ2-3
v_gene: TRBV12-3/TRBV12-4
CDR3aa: CASSPTAGVITDTQYF

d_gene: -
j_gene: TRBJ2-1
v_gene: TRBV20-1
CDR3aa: CSARLGGARFEQFF

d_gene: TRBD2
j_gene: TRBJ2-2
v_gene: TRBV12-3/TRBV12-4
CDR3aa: CASIRGGTTGELFF

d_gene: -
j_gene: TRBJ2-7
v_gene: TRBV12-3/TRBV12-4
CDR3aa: CASSLRGAEQYF